This T cell receptor (beta chain) was profiled in a study of identical twins. The CDR3 extends over 15 amino acids. The germline V gene has CDR1 SGHTA and CDR2 FQGNSA. Between the trimmed V and J ends, which lost 0 bases and 2 bases, there was a span of 7 bases. This clonotype was recorded many times. Using its own MiXCR run on the 5' RACE reads, TCRdb lists one record per CDR3 protein. Of 650,000 to 800,000 distinct CDR3 sequences listed, 8.6% are singletons. These same data were also listed under a study on yellow fever vaccine responses in identical twins.

The chain is built from TRBV7-2 and TRBJ1-4; maybe TRBD1 (5 bases). Sequencing used PBMCs. The receptor was derived from a woman younger than 35 in good health. CDR3 in DNA: TGTGCCAGCAGCTTAGCTGGGGGGACTAATGAAAAACTGTTTTTT. Residues: CASSLAGGTNEKLFF.